Presented here are 22 T cell receptor beta chains from one specimen sequenced in a study of T cell responses to AZD1222 COVID-19 vaccine. The table came from immunoSEQ multiplex PCR; TCRdb's copy has only in-frame clones and leaves some out. The sample includes under 95,000 clones, 85% to 90% of them seen just once. The sample was peripheral blood, taken 28 days after the second AZD1222 dose. The receptors derive from an adult who received the AZD1222 COVID-19 vaccine.

The DNA for the CDR3 is TGTGCCAGCAGTGAAGCGCTCAGAACTAGCAATCAGCCCCAGCATTTT. It translates to CASSEALRTSNQPQHF. The rearrangement links TRBV6-1 to TRBJ1-5, with D uncertain. This CDR3 has 16 amino acids. The germline V gene encodes CDR1 MNHNS and CDR2 SASEGT. V dropped 0 bases and J dropped 0 bases, with 9 bases sitting between them.

The chain carries TRBV2 and TRBJ1-4; a weak D match, TRBD1 (5 bases). The germline gives CDR1 SNHLY, CDR2 FYNNEI. The CDR3 covers 12 residues. V lost 1 base and J lost 11, with 8 bases in between. Here the CDR3 reads CASSEGGNKLFF. CDR3 bases: TGTGCCAGCAGTGAAGGGGGGAACAAACTGTTTTTT.

The rearrangement joins TRBV27 to TRBJ2-1; TRBD1 agrees at 8 bases. Losses at the gene ends were 4 bases for V and 5 bases for J; bases not matched to a gene: 7. Germline loops: CDR1 MNHEY, CDR2 SMNVEV (reference sequence). The CDR3 has 15 residues. CDR3 region: CASSSRQGINNEQFF. The CDR3, as DNA: TGTGCCAGCAGTTCCCGACAGGGGATAAACAATGAGCAGTTCTTC.

The genes are TRBV28 and TRBJ1-2, with a possible D match to TRBD1 (5 bases). Germline loops: CDR1 MDHEN, CDR2 SYDVKM. The CDR3 length is 15 residues. Trimming pared 4 bases from V and 3 bases from J, leaving 15 bases between. DNA of the CDR3: TGTGCCAGCAGTTCCGGCGGAGGAGGGGACTATGGCTACACCTTC. This gives the protein CASSSGGGGDYGYTF.

The V and J genes are TRBV25-1 and TRBJ2-1; 9 nucleotides align to TRBD1. Germline lookup yields CDR1 MGHDK and CDR2 SYGVNS. This CDR3 is 16 amino acids long. After removal of 6 bases from V and 0 bases from J, the junction contained 6 bases not matched to a gene. CDR3 loop: CASRGQGKTSYNEQFF. CDR3 DNA sequence: TGTGCCAGCAGGGGACAGGGAAAGACCTCCTACAATGAGCAGTTCTTC. The entire variable domain, with the rest obtained from reference TRBV25-1 and TRBJ2-1, is as follows: EADIYQTPRYLVIGTGKKITLECSQTMGHDKMYWYQQDPGMELHLIHYSYGVNSTEKGDLSSESTVSRIRTEHFPLTLESARPSHTSQYLCASRGQGKTSYNEQFFGPGTRLTVL.

V is TRBV30 and J is TRBJ1-3, with D perhaps TRBD1 (5 bases). Germline CDR1 and CDR2: GTSNPN and SVGIG (reference sequence). This CDR3 has 14 residues. Trimming left V 0 bases short and J 0 bases short, with 6 bases between. CDR3 DNA sequence: TGTGCCTGGAGTGTAGGGACCTCTGGAAACACCATATATTTT. Translated, it gives CAWSVGTSGNTIYF.

The chain is built from TRBV4-1 and TRBJ1-1; D uncertain. This CDR3 has 16 amino acids. Trimming left V 0 bases short and J 4 bases short, with 15 bases between. The V gene's germline CDR1 is MGHRA and CDR2 YSYEKL. The CDR3 here is CASSQDRFGFSTEAFF. CDR3 nucleotide sequence: TGCGCCAGCAGCCAAGATCGATTCGGGTTTAGCACTGAAGCTTTCTTT.

The CDR3 here is CASSPRQGLNTEAFF. The CDR3, as DNA: TGTGCCAGCAGTCCGAGACAGGGTTTGAACACTGAAGCTTTCTTT. This chain connects TRBV6-5 to TRBJ1-1; 7 bases line up with TRBD1. The CDR3 loop spans 15 amino acids. The V segment lost 5 bases and the J segment 0 bases; nucleotides outside the gene matches: 6. Germline V gene lookup returns CDR1 MNHEY and CDR2 SVGAGI.

The J gene is TRBJ2-3, the V gene TRBV7-9; D is perhaps TRBD2 (6 bases). V was pared by 11 bases and J by 2 bases, with 8 bases between. Germline V CDR1 and CDR2: SEHNR, FQNEAQ (reference sequence). The CDR3 is 11 amino acids. The CDR3 DNA is TGTGCCGGCGGGGCCACAGATACGCAGTATTTT. Translating it yields CAGGATDTQYF. The variable domain in full, with the rest retrieved from reference TRBV7-9 and TRBJ2-3, is DTGVSQNPRHKITKRGQNVTFRCDPISEHNRLYWYRQTLGQGPEFLTYFQNEAQLEKSRLLSDRFSAERPKGSFSTLEIQRTEQGDSAMYLCAGGATDTQYFGPGTRLTVL.

The chain employs TRBV5-1 and TRBJ2-7; D remains ambiguous. The germline V and J ends were trimmed by 5 bases and 3 bases, with 6 bases remaining between them. This CDR3 is 11 amino acids long. Germline lookup yields CDR1 SGHRS and CDR2 YFSETQ. The CDR3: CASSGNYEQYF. CDR3 DNA sequence: TGCGCCAGCAGTGGGAACTACGAGCAGTACTTC.

The J gene is TRBJ2-2, the V gene TRBV24-1; 10 bases line up with TRBD1. Germline V gives CDR1 KGHDR, CDR2 SFDVKD. V lost 7 bases and J lost 7; bases outside the gene matches: 8. The CDR3 sequence is 15 residues long. Here the CDR3 reads CATSKTGGGGGELFF. The CDR3 nucleotides are TGTGCCACCAGCAAGACAGGGGGCGGTGGCGGGGAGCTGTTTTTT.

The V gene is TRBV11-2, the J gene TRBJ2-7; D remains unclear. This CDR3 is built from 16 residues. Germline assignment: CDR1 SGHAT and CDR2 FQNNGV. Trimming removed 5 bases at V and 0 bases at J, with 17 bases between. The CDR3 protein is CASSMGPLQSSYEQYF. The DNA for the CDR3 is TGTGCCAGCAGCATGGGCCCCCTACAGAGCTCCTACGAGCAGTACTTC.

The chain joins TRBV18 to TRBJ2-5, with 7 bases fitting TRBD1. V shed 3 bases and J 1 base; nucleotides not matched to a gene: 5. CDR3 length: 15 amino acids. Germline values: CDR1 KGHSH, CDR2 LQKENI. CDR3 coding DNA: TGTGCCAGCTCACCTCAGAGGGACAGCCAAGAGACCCAGTACTTC. Translation gives CASSPQRDSQETQYF.

The gene calls are TRBV18 and TRBJ2-1; D gene uncertain. The CDR3 length is 18 residues. V gave up 0 bases and J gave up 0 bases, with 15 bases separating them. Germline assignment: CDR1 KGHSH and CDR2 LQKENI. CDR3 sequence reads: CASSPPLLKVSSYNEQFF. The CDR3 DNA reads TGTGCCAGCTCACCACCGCTTCTAAAGGTTAGCTCCTACAATGAGCAGTTCTTC.

In this sample, this clone turned up once. The chain couples TRBV9 to TRBJ2-1, with TRBD2 identical over 9 bases. The V segment lost 2 bases and the J segment 4 bases; nucleotides outside the gene matches: 7. This CDR3 is built from 16 residues. The germline V gene encodes CDR1 SGDLS and CDR2 YYNGEE. CDR3 in amino acids: CASSVLSGGSYNEQFF. CDR3 nucleotides: TGTGCCAGCAGCGTCCTTAGCGGGGGATCTTACAATGAGCAGTTCTTC.

The rearrangement joins TRBV6-2 or TRBV6-3 to TRBJ2-2, with a weak D call TRBD1 (6 bases). The V gene's germline CDR1 is MNHEY and CDR2 SVGEGT. The CDR3 runs 13 residues. The ends were cut back, 5 bases at V and 7 bases at J, with 11 bases in the middle. Written as DNA, the CDR3 is TGTGCCAGCAGTCGACAGGTTGGCGGGGAGCTGTTTTTT. Translating it yields CASSRQVGGELFF.

As concerns this clone: This CDR3 fails to terminate in the conserved phenylalanine or tryptophan, so it likely reflects a read error. It is unclear where the CDR3 begins or ends on the DNA, so no DNA is shown, and the CDR3 is as TCRdb lists it. The chain carries TRBV19 and TRBJ1-2. Germline CDR1 LNHDA, CDR2 SQIVND (reference sequence). The CDR3 region is 12 residues in length, termini included. The CDR3 is CASSISPPGSPS.

This rearrangement joins TRBV6-5 to TRBJ1-2; a possible D gene is TRBD1 (6 bases). The length of the CDR3 is 13 residues. Trimming stripped 6 bases from V and 2 bases from J, with 10 bases between. CDR1 and CDR2 from the germline V gene are MNHEY and SVGAGI. The DNA for the CDR3 is TGTGCCAGCAGCACCGGGACAAACTATGGCTACACCTTC. Encoded protein: CASSTGTNYGYTF.

The chain couples TRBV6-5 to TRBJ1-2; possible D gene TRBD1, 5 bases. This CDR3 has 14 residues. Germline CDR1 is MNHEY and CDR2 is SVGAGI. The ends were cut back, 2 bases at V and 2 bases at J, with 9 bases in the middle. CDR3 protein: CASSYGGSNYGYTF. The CDR3, as DNA: TGTGCCAGCAGTTACGGGGGTTCGAACTATGGCTACACCTTC.

V usage is TRBV25-1 and J usage is TRBJ1-1; weak D call: TRBD1 (6 bases). V was shortened by 3 bases and J by 0 bases, with 11 bases between the two germline ends. This CDR3 contains 15 residues. The germline V gene encodes CDR1 MGHDK and CDR2 SYGVNS. CDR3 DNA sequence: TGTGCCAGCAGTGATCTGGGACAATTGAACACTGAAGCTTTCTTT. It specifies CASSDLGQLNTEAFF.

The chain combines TRBV6-6 with TRBJ2-7; D is unresolved. From germline, CDR1 is MNHNY and CDR2 SVGAGI (reference sequence). With 2 bases removed from V and 7 bases from J, the gap between germline ends came to 12 bases. The CDR3 runs to 13 residues. CDR3 nucleotide sequence: TGTGCCAGCAGTTACCTCGGCAGGCGGGAGCAGTACTTC. It yields the protein CASSYLGRREQYF.

This chain links TRBV3-1 (or the pseudogene TRBV3-2) with TRBJ2-1; D might be TRBD1 or TRBD2, each matching 7 bases. The germline V and J ends were trimmed by 3 bases and 4 bases, with 16 bases remaining between them. CDR3 length: 16 residues. Germline values: CDR1 LGHDT, CDR2 YNNKEL (reference sequence). In DNA form, the CDR3 reads TGTGCCAGCAGCCAGGGAGGGACAGTGGTATACAATGAGCAGTTCTTC. Its protein is CASSQGGTVVYNEQFF.